This T cell receptor (beta chain) was sequenced in a study of identical twins. Whole-study results and caveats: Among beta out-of-frame sequences, excess sharing between twins appeared weaker.

This clonotype has ten or more counts. The antigen is not known. TCRdb fed the 5' RACE reads into MiXCR, producing one record per CDR3 protein. The table shows more than 600,000 distinct CDR3 sequences, with around a sixth occurring only once. Deletions cut 0 bases from V and 2 bases from J, with 12 bases between. The CDR3 covers 16 residues. Germline CDR1 reads SGHTS; CDR2 reads YDEGEE. The same sample was also studied in work on T cells expressing NK-cell markers. Per that study: Several experiments confined sorting to alpha-beta TCR T cells with an anti-gamma-delta TCR antibody. Topping the CD3+CD56-NKG2C+ fraction as well were these clonotypes, in a handful of donors.

The sequenced sample was PBMCs. The gene calls are TRBV5-8 and TRBJ1-5; D perhaps matches TRBD1 (5 bases). The sequence derives from a woman aged 18-30 years in good health. As DNA, the CDR3 is TGTGCCAGCAGCTTGGCATGGGGCGCGGGCAATCAGCCCCAGCATTTT. Its protein is CASSLAWGAGNQPQHF.